This T cell receptor beta chain was retrieved from a study of shared clonotypes between healthy human individuals. The overall study: Used for every donor were three CD4 naive, three CD4 memory, two CD8 naive and one CD8 memory plate.

CDR1 is MDHEN, CDR2 SYDVKM, per germline. The V end lost 2 bases, the J end lost 4 bases, and 6 bases lay between the germline ends. This CDR3 is built from 13 residues. The authors split each subset's genomic DNA evenly across several immunoSEQ plates. Some clones are missing from TCRdb's copy, which holds only in-frame ones; the method was immunoSEQ multiplex PCR. Of 2 million to 2.5 million clones listed, roughly 95% are singletons. The donors were adults (healthy and HIV-negative) with no recent acute infections or vaccinations. Splitting of CD4+ cells produced CD45RA+ naive and CD45RA-negative memory subsets. Notes on this clone: Other DNA sequences within the sample encode an identical CDR3.

The TCR originated in a man in his late teens or twenties in good health. Sequencing was carried out using naive CD4+ T cells sorted from blood. The subset here: CD45RA+ positively selected. The rearrangement uses TRBV28 and TRBJ1-3; unclear D gene. In nucleotides, the CDR3 is TGTGCCAGCAGTTTACAGGCAGGAAACACCATATATTTT. Protein product: CASSLQAGNTIYF. Based on the CDR3 plus reference TRBV28 and TRBJ1-3, the full variable domain is DVKVTQSSRYLVKRTGEKVFLECVQDMDHENMFWYRQDPGLGLRLIYFSYDVKMKEKGDIPEGYSVSREKKERFSLILESASTNQTSMYLCASSLQAGNTIYFGEGSWLTVV.